What follows is one T cell receptor beta chain and its context. Original methodology: Cell counts per sample came from amplifying reference gene primers. The method was immunoSEQ multiplex PCR; TCRdb's version includes in-frame clones alone and lacks a portion of them. The D gene and trimming were derived from the DNA, and the V and J assignments and clone size from that table. The profile covers about 140,000 clones, with roughly 85% appearing a single time and 3% to 4.5% taken by the ten largest. The data stem from a study of blood T cell repertoires in COVID-19. Study at large: Researchers got acute and convalescent COVID-19 samples from the United States, Italy and Spain. Sources were T cells, B-cell-depleted T cells, or PBMCs; the material itself was cDNA or gDNA.

This CDR3 is 16 amino acids long. Germline CDR1 is SGHNT and CDR2 is YYREEE (reference sequence). Trimming at V came to 0 bases and at J to 0 bases, leaving 2 bases not matched to a gene. Sequencing input: peripheral blood. The genes are TRBV5-4 and TRBJ1-1, with 10 bases identical to TRBD1. This receptor was identified in a man aged 55 to 70 with acute or convalescent COVID-19. CDR3 sequence: CASSLGDRGMNTEAFF. The DNA for the CDR3 is TGTGCCAGCAGCTTGGGGGACAGGGGAATGAACACTGAAGCTTTCTTT. Full variable domain (remainder filled in from reference TRBV5-4 and TRBJ1-1): ETGVTQSPTHLIKTRGQQVTLRCSSQSGHNTVSWYQQALGQGPQFIFQYYREEENGRGNFPPRFSGLQFPNYSSELNVNALELDDSALYLCASSLGDRGMNTEAFFGQGTRLTVV.